This TCR beta chain was identified during a study of beta chain features in type 1 diabetes. The table lists this clone with a few counts. No antigen is known for it. Stem cell-like memory, regulatory, central memory and naive CD4+ cells were sorted via CD45RO/CCR7/CD25/CD127/CD95/CD27. Study-level results: There were fewer insertions and more deletions at the VDJ junctions of type 1 diabetes patients. TCRB CDR3s from Type 1 diabetes patients were moderately but significantly shorter in all four CD4+ subsets.

The investigators reverse transcribed all of the isolated RNA, so they sequenced expressed TCRB transcripts. Assay used: immunoSEQ multiplex PCR; TCRdb lists only in-frame clones, some missing. Among about 400,000 clones listed, around 12% were seen once. Germline CDR1 and CDR2: SGHTA and FQGNSA. Losses at the gene ends were 7 bases for V and 3 bases for J; bases not matched to a gene: 5. The CDR3 covers 13 residues. The sequencing input was naive CD4+ T cells from blood. The chain employs TRBV7-2 and TRBJ2-7; 8 positions match TRBD2. This TCR was sampled from a woman aged 18-29 years with type 1 diabetes. The CDR3 sequence: CASTLGGVYEQYF. CDR3 coding DNA: TGTGCCAGCACCCTCGGGGGGGTCTACGAGCAGTACTTC.